The rows below give T cell receptor beta chains drawn from one sample of a study of post-analysis software for immune sequencing data. TCRdb passed the PCR reads through MiXCR, listing each CDR3 protein once. The table includes 350,000 to 450,000 distinct CDR3 sequences, approximately 42% detected once. The sequenced material came from blood. The receptor set was obtained from a girl aged 2 to 9 with multiple sclerosis. Each CDR3 is given with its conserved first and last residue. A D gene is named only where the DNA matches it firmly. Clone size is given for some rows only: seen once, a few or many times, or a class if the clone is expanded.

- TRBD1 TRBJ1-4 15 TRBV5-6 TGTGCCAGCAGCTACGGGACAGGGGCTGGGGAAAAACTGTTTTTT CASSYGTGAGEKLFF
- TRBD2 TRBJ2-5 14 TRBV4-3 TGCGCCAGCAGCCAGGAGACTAGCGCAGAGACCCAGTACTTC CASSQETSAETQYF
- - TRBJ2-7 12 TRBV6-2/TRBV6-3 TGTGCCAGCAGACAGGATTTCTACGAGCAGTACTTC CASRQDFYEQYF
- - TRBJ2-4 14 TRBV5-5 TGTGCCAGCAGCGCCAGGGGAAGTAAAAACATTCAGTACTTC CASSARGSKNIQYF
few - TRBJ2-7 19 TRBV11-2 TGTGCCAGCAGCTTAGATCCAAGGGCAGGGCGCCGGGGGATCTACGAGCAGTACTTC CASSLDPRAGRRGIYEQYF
- - TRBJ2-3 13 TRBV5-6 TGTGCCAGCAGAGGACTATTCGAGCTGACGCAGTATTTT CASRGLFELTQYF
- TRBD1 TRBJ1-1 15 TRBV5-1 TGCGCCAGCAGCTTTAACAGGGGTGATGACACTGAAGCTTTCTTT CASSFNRGDDTEAFF
few - TRBJ2-2 9 TRBV28 TGTGGCCCCGGCGGGGAGCTGTTTTTT CGPGGELFF
- - TRBJ1-5 12 TRBV28 TGTGCCAGCACAGAGCCCAATCAGCCCCAGCATTTT CASTEPNQPQHF
- - TRBJ2-5 14 TRBV7-2 TGTGCCAGCAGCTTAGGACGGAGTAAAGAGACCCAGTACTTC CASSLGRSKETQYF
few TRBD1 TRBJ1-2 14 TRBV6-5 TGTGCCAGCCGACGACAGGGAAAAGTCAATGGCTACACCTTC CASRRQGKVNGYTF
few TRBD2 TRBJ2-1 17 TRBV24-1 TGTGCCACCAGTGATTTGGGCGGGGGGGGGACCTACAATGAGCAGTTCTTC CATSDLGGGGTYNEQFF
- - TRBJ2-1 14 TRBV28 TGTGCCAGCAGTTTGGGGGTACCCTACAATGAGCAGTTCTTC CASSLGVPYNEQFF
- TRBD1 TRBJ2-7 16 TRBV4-1 TGCGCCAGCAGCCAGACACAGGGGGAGACCTACAATGAGCAGTACTTC CASSQTQGETYNEQYF
- - TRBJ2-2 16 TRBV7-2 TGTGCCAGCAGCTTCACAGGGAATATTGACACCGGGGAGCTGTTTTTT CASSFTGNIDTGELFF
few - TRBJ1-2 17 TRBV5-5 TGTGCCAGCAGCTTGGCCCTGAGACAGGTCCTAGTCGATGGCTACACCTTC CASSLALRQVLVDGYTF
- - TRBJ1-2 18 TRBV2 TGTGCCAGCAGTGGCGGCGAGACTGGACAGAAACACTACTATGGCTACACCTTC CASSGGETGQKHYYGYTF